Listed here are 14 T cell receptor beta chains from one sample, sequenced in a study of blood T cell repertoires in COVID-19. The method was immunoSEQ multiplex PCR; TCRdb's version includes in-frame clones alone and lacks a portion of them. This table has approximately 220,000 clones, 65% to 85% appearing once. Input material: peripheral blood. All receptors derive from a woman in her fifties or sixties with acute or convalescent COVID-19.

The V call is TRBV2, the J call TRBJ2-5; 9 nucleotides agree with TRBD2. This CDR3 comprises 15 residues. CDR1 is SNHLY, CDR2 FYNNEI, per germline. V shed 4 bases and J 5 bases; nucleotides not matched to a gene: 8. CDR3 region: CASSGVAGGRETQYF. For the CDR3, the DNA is TGTGCCAGCAGTGGCGTGGCGGGGGGGAGGGAGACCCAGTACTTC.

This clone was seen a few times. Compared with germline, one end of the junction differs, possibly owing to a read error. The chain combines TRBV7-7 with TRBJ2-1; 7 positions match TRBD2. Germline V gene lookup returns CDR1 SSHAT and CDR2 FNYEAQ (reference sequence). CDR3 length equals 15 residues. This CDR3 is CASSLSLAEYNEQFF. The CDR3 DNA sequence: TGTGCTAGCAGCTTAAGCCTAGCGGAATACAATGAGCAGTTCTTC.

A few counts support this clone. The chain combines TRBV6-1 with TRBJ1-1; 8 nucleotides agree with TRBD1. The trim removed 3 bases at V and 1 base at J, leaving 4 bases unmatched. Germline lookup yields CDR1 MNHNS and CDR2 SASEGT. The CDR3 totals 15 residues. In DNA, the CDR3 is TGTGCCAGCAGTGACACGGGGACAGGGAACACTGAAGCTTTCTTT. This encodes CASSDTGTGNTEAFF.

CDR3 sequence reads: CASSWQENSPLHF. CDR3 coding DNA: TGTGCCAGCAGTTGGCAGGAAAATTCACCCCTCCACTTT. The chain uses TRBV2 and TRBJ1-6; D ambiguous. The V end was cut by 5 bases, the J end by 7 bases, with 9 bases between. There are 13 residues in the CDR3. Germline loops: CDR1 SNHLY, CDR2 FYNNEI. Combining the CDR3 with reference TRBV2 and TRBJ1-6 gives the whole variable domain EPEVTQTPSHQVTQMGQEVILRCVPISNHLYFYWYRQILGQKVEFLVSFYNNEISEKSEIFDDQFSVERPDGSNFTLKIRSTKLEDSAMYFCASSWQENSPLHFGNGTRLTVT.

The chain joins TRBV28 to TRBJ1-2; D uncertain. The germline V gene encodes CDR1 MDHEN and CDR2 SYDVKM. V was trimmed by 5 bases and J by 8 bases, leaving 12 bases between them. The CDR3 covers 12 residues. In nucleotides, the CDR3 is TGTGCCAGCAGTACCAAACTGACAGGCTACACCTTC. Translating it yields CASSTKLTGYTF.

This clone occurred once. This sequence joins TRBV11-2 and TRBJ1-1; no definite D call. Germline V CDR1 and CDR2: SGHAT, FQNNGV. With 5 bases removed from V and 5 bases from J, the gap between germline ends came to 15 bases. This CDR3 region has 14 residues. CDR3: CASSRDAGVTEAFF. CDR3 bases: TGTGCCAGCAGCCGCGACGCGGGCGTAACTGAAGCTTTCTTT. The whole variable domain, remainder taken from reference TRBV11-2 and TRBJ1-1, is EAGVAQSPRYKIIEKRQSVAFWCNPISGHATLYWYQQILGQGPKLLIQFQNNGVVDDSQLPKDRFSAERLKGVDSTLKIQPAKLEDSAVYLCASSRDAGVTEAFFGQGTRLTVV.

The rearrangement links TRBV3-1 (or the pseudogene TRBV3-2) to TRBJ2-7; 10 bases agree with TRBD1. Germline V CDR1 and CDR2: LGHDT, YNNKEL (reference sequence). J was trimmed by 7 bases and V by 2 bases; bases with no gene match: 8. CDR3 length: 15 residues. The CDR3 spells CASSQSPGTGEEQYF. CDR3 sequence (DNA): TGTGCCAGCAGCCAAAGTCCCGGGACAGGGGAAGAGCAGTACTTC.

This CDR3 reads CASSPRDNYEQYF. CDR3 DNA: TGTGCCAGCTCACCACGGGACAACTACGAGCAGTACTTC. The genes are TRBV18 and TRBJ2-7, with TRBD1 as a possible D gene (6 bases). Germline V gives CDR1 KGHSH, CDR2 LQKENI. CDR3 length equals 13 residues. The V end was cut by 1 base, the J end by 3 bases, with 7 bases between. The entire variable domain, with the rest obtained from reference TRBV18 and TRBJ2-7, is as follows: NAGVMQNPRHLVRRRGQEARLRCSPMKGHSHVYWYRQLPEEGLKFMVYLQKENIIDESGMPKERFSAEFPKEGPSILRIQQVVRGDSAAYFCASSPRDNYEQYFGPGTRLTVT.

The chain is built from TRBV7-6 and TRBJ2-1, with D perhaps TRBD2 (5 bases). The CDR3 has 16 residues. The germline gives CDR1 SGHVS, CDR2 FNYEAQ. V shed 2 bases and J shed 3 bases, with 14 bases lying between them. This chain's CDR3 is CASSLLLASGYNEQFF. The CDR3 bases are TGTGCCAGCAGCTTATTGCTAGCTTCGGGCTACAATGAGCAGTTCTTC.

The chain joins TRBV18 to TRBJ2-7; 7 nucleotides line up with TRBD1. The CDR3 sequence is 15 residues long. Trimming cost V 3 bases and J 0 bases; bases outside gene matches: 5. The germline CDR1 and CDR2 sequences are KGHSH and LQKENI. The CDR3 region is CASSPRTGSSYEQYF. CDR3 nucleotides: TGTGCCAGCTCACCCAGGACAGGTTCCTCCTACGAGCAGTACTTC.

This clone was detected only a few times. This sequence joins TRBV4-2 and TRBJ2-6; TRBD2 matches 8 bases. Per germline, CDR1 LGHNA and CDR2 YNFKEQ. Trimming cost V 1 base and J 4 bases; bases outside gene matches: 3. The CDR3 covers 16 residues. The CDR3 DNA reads TGTGCCAGCAGCCAAGCGGGGGGGCTGGGGGCCAACGTCCTGACTTTC. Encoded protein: CASSQAGGLGANVLTF.

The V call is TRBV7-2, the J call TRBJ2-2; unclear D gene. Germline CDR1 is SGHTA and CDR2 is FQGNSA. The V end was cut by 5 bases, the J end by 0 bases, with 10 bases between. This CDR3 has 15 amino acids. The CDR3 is CASSTTWPNTGELFF. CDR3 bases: TGTGCCAGCAGCACGACTTGGCCGAACACCGGGGAGCTGTTTTTT.

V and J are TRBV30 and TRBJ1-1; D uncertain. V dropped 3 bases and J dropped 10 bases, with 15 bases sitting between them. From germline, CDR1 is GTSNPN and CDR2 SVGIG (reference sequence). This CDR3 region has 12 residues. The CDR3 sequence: CAWSEHLAGAFF. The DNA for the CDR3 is TGTGCCTGGAGCGAGCATCTTGCGGGAGCTTTCTTT.

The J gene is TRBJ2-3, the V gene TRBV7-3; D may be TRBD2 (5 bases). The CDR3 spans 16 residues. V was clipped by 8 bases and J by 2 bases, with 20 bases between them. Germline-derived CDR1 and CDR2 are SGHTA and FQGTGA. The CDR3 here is CASARTGLEATDTQYF. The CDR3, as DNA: TGTGCCAGCGCAAGGACTGGGCTTGAGGCCACAGATACGCAGTATTTT.